This T cell receptor (beta chain) was observed in a study of blood T cell repertoires in COVID-19. Across the whole study: COVID-19 samples, acute and convalescent, were from the United States, Italy and Spain. In each case, the material was cDNA or gDNA derived from T cells, B-cell-depleted T cells, or PBMCs.

In the study's own analysis: Amplification from reference gene primers served as the basis for estimated nucleated cell counts. Produced via immunoSEQ multiplex PCR; TCRdb's table is partial and in-frame only. Clone size and V and J calls were adopted from that table, with D and trimming inferred from the DNA. The profile covers under 150,000 clones, with roughly 88% appearing a single time and over 6.5% taken by the ten largest. Details on this clone: The junction differs from germline at one of its ends, possibly a read error. Other nucleotide sequences in the sample specify the same CDR3.

Sequenced: peripheral blood. This receptor was identified in a woman between 65 and 79 years old who had recovered from COVID-19.

Here the CDR3 DNA reads TGTGCTAGCAGCGGGACAGGGACCCAGTACTTC. Translating it yields CASSGTGTQYF. This rearrangement joins TRBV12-3 or TRBV12-4 to TRBJ2-5; D perhaps matches TRBD1 (8 bases). This CDR3 region has 11 residues.